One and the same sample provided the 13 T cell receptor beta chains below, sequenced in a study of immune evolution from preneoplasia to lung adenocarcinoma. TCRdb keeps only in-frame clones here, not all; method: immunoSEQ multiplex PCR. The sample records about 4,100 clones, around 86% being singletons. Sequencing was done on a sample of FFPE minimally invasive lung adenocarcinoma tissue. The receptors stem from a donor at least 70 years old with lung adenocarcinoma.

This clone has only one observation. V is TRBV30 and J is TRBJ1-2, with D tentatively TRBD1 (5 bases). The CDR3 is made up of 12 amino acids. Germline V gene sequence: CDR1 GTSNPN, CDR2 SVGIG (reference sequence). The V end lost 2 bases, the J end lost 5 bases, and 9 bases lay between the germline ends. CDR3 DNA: TGTGCCTGGAGTAGGACATGGTATGGCTACACCTTC. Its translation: CAWSRTWYGYTF.

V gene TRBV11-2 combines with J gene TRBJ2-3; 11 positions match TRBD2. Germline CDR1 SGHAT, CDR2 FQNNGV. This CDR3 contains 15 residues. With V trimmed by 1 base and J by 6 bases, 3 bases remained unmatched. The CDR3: CASSLGSSGGDTQYF. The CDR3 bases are TGTGCCAGCAGCTTAGGTTCTAGCGGGGGGGATACGCAGTATTTT.

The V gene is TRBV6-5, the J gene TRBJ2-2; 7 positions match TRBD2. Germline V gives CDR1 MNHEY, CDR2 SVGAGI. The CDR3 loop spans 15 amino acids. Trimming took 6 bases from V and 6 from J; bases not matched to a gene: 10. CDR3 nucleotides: TGTGCCAGCAGGGGGCGGGAGCGCGTTGCCGGGGAGCTGTTTTTT. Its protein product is CASRGRERVAGELFF.

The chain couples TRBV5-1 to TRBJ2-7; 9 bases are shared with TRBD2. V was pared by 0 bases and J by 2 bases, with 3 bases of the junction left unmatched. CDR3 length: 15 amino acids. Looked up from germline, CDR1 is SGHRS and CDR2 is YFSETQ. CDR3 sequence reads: CASSLEASGTYEQYF. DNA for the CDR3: TGCGCCAGCAGCTTGGAGGCTAGCGGGACCTACGAGCAGTACTTC.

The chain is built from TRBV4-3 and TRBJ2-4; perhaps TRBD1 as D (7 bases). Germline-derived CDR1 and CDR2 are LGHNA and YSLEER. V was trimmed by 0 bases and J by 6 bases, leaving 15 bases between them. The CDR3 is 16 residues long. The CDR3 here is CASSQDPRGAANIQYF. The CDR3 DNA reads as TGCGCCAGCAGCCAAGACCCCAGGGGGGCCGCAAACATTCAGTACTTC.

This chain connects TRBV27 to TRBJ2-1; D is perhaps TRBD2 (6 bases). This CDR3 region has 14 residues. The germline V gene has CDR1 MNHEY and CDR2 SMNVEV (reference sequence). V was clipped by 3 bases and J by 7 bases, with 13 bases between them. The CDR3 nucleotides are TGTGCCAGCAGTTTTGGAGGGAGGAAAAATGAGCAGTTCTTC. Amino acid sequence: CASSFGGRKNEQFF.

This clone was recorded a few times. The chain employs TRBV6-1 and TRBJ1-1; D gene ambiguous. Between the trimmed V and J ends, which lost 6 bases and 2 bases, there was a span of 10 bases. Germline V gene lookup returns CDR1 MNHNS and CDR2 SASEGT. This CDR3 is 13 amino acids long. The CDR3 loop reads CASRLTENTEAFF. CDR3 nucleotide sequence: TGTGCCAGCAGACTAACAGAAAACACTGAAGCTTTCTTT.

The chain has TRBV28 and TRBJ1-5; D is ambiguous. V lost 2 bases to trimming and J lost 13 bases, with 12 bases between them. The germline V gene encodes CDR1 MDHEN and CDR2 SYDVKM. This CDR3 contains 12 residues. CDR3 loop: CASSLNVGIQHF. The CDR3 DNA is TGTGCCAGCAGTTTAAACGTAGGAATTCAGCATTTT.

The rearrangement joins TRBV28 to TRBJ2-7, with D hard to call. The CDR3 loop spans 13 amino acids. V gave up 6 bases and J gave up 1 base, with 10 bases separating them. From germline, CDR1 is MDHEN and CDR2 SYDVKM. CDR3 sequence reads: CASSPNFSYEQYF. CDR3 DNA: TGTGCCAGCAGCCCGAATTTTTCCTACGAGCAGTACTTC.

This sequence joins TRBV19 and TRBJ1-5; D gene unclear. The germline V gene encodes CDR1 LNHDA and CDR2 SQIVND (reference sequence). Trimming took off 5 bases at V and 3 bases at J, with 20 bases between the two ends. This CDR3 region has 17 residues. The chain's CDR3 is CASSLIADGIINQPQHF. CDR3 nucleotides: TGTGCCAGTAGTTTGATCGCGGACGGCATTATCAATCAGCCCCAGCATTTT.

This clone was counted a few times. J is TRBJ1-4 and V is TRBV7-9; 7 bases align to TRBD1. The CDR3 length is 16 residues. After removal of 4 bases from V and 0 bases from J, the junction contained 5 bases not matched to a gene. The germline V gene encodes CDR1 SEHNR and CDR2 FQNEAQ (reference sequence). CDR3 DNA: TGTGCCAGCAGCTCGGGACAGCGAGCAACTAATGAAAAACTGTTTTTT. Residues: CASSSGQRATNEKLFF.

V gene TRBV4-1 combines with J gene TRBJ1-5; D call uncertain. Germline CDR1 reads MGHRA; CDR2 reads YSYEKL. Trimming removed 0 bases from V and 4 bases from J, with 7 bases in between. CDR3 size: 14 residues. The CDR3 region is CASSQDPVNQPQHF. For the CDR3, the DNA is TGCGCCAGCAGCCAAGATCCTGTGAATCAGCCCCAGCATTTT.

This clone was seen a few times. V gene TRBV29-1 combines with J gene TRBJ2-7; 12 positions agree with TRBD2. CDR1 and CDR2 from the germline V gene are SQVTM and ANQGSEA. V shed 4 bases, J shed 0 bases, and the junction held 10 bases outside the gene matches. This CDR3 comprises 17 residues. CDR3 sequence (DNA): TGCAGCGTTGTCGGGGCTAGCGGGAGGGGAGGCTCCTACGAGCAGTACTTC. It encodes CSVVGASGRGGSYEQYF.